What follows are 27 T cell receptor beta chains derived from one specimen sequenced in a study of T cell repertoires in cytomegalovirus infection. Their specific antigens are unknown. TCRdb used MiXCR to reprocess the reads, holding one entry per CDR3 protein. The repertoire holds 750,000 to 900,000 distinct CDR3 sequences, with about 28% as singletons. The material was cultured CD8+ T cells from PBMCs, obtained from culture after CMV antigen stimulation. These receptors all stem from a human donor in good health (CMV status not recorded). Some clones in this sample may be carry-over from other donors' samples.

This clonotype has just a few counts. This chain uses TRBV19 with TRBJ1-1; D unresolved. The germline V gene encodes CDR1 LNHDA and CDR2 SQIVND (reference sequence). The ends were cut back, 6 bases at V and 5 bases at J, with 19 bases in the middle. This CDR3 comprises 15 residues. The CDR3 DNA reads TGTGCCAGTAGGTATCGCCGGCTTTTAGGAACTGAAGCTTTCTTT. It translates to CASRYRRLLGTEAFF.

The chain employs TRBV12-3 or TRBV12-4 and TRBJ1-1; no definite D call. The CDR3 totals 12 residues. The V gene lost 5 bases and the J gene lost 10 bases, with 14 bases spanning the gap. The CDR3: CASSRPGLLAFF. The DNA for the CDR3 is TGTGCCAGCAGTCGACCGGGTCTACTAGCTTTCTTT.

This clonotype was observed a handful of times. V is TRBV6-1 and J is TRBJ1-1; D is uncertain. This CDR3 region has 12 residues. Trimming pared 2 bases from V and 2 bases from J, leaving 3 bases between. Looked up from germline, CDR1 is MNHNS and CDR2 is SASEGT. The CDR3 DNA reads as TGTGCCAGCAGTGAACATAACACTGAAGCTTTCTTT. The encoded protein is CASSEHNTEAFF.

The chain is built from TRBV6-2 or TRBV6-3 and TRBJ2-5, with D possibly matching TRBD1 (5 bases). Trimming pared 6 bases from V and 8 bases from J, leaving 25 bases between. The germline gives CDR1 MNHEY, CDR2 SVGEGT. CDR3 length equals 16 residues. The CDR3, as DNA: TGTGCCAGCAGAAACGTTTGGCAGGGAATCGGAGAAACCCAGTACTTC. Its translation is CASRNVWQGIGETQYF.

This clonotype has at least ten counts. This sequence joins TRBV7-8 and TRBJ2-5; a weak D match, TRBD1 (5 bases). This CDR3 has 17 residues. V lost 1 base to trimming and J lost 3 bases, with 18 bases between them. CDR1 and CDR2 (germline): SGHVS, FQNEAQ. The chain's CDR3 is CASSLGLGVGFKETQYF. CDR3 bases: TGTGCCAGCAGCTTAGGATTAGGGGTGGGGTTCAAAGAGACCCAGTACTTC.

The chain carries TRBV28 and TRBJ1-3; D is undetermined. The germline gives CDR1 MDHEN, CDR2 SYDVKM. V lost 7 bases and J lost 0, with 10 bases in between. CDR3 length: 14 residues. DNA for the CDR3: TGTGCCAGCACCCCCCTATACTCTGGAAACACCATATATTTT. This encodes CASTPLYSGNTIYF.

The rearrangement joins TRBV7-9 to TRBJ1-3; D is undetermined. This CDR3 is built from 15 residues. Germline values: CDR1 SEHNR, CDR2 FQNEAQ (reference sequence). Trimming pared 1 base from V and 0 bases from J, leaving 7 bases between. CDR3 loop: CASSLGRVSGNTIYF. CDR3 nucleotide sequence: TGTGCCAGCAGCTTAGGACGGGTCTCTGGAAACACCATATATTTT. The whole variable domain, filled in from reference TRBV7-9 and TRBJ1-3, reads DTGVSQNPRHKITKRGQNVTFRCDPISEHNRLYWYRQTLGQGPEFLTYFQNEAQLEKSRLLSDRFSAERPKGSFSTLEIQRTEQGDSAMYLCASSLGRVSGNTIYFGEGSWLTVV.

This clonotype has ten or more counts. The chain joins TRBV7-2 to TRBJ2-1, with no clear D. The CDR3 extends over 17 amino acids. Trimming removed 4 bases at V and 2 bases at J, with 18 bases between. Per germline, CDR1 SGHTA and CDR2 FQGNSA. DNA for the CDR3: TGTGCCAGCAGCTCCGACCCATCCAGTGGGACCTACAATGAGCAGTTCTTC. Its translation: CASSSDPSSGTYNEQFF.

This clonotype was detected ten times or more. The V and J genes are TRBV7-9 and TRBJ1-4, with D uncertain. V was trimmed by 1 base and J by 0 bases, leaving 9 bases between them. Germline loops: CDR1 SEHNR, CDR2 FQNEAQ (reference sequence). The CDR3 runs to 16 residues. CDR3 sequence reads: CASSLDGWATNEKLFF. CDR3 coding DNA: TGTGCCAGCAGCTTAGACGGCTGGGCAACTAATGAAAAACTGTTTTTT.

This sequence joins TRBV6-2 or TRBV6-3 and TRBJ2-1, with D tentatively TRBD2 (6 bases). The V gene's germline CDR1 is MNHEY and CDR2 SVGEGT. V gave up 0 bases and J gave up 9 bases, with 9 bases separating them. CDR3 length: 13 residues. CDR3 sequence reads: CASSYSTRGEQFF. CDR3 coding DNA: TGTGCCAGCAGTTACTCTACGCGGGGTGAGCAGTTCTTC.

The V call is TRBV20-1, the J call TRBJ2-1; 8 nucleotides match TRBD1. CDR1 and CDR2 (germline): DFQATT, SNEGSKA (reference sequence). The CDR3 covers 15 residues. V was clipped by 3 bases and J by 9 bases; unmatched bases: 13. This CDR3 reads CSASDRGETAGEQFF. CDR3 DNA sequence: TGCAGTGCTAGCGACAGGGGAGAGACGGCGGGTGAGCAGTTCTTC.

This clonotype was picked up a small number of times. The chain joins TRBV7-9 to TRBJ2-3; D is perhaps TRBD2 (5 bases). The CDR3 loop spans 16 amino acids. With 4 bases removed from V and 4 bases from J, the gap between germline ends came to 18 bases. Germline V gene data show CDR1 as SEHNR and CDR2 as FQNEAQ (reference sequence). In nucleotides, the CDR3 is TGTGCCAGCAGCTCTGGGCACGGGGTAGAAGCAGATACGCAGTATTTT. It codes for CASSSGHGVEADTQYF.

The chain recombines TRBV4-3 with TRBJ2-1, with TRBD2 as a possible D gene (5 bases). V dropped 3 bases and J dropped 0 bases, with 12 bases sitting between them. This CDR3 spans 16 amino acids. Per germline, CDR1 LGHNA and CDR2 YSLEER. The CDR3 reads CASSHSPEGSYNEQFF. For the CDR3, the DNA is TGCGCCAGCAGCCACTCCCCCGAGGGCTCCTACAATGAGCAGTTCTTC.

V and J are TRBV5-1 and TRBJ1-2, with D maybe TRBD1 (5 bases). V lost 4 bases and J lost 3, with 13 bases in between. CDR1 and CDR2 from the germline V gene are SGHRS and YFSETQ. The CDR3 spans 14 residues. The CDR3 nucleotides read TGCGCCAGCAGCCAAAGGTGGGGGGACTATGGCTACACCTTC. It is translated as CASSQRWGDYGYTF.

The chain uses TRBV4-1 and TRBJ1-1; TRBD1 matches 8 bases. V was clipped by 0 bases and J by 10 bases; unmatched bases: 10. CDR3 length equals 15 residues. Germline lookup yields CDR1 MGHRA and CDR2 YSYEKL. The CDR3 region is CASSQDQGQARGAFF. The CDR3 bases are TGCGCCAGCAGCCAAGATCAGGGACAGGCCCGGGGAGCTTTCTTT.

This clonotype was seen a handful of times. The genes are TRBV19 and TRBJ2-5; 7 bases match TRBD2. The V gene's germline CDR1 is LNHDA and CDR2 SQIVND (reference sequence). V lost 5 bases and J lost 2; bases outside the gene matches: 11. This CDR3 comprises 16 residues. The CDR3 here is CASSSRAGILQETQYF. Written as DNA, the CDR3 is TGTGCCAGTAGTTCCCGAGCGGGGATCCTTCAAGAGACCCAGTACTTC.

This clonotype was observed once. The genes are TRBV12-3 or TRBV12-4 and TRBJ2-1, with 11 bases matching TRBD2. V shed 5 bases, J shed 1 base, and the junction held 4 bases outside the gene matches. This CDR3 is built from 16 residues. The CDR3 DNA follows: TGTGCCAGCAGTAATAGCGGGGGGGCATCCTACAATGAGCAGTTCTTC. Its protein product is CASSNSGGASYNEQFF.

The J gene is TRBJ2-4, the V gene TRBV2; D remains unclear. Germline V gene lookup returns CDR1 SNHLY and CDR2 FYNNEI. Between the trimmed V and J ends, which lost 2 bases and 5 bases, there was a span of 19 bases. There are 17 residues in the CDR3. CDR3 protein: CASSETPRPMWENIQYF. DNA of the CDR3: TGTGCCAGCAGTGAAACCCCCCGCCCGATGTGGGAAAACATTCAGTACTTC. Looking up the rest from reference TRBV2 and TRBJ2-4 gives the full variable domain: EPEVTQTPSHQVTQMGQEVILRCVPISNHLYFYWYRQILGQKVEFLVSFYNNEISEKSEIFDDQFSVERPDGSNFTLKIRSTKLEDSAMYFCASSETPRPMWENIQYFGAGTRLSVL.

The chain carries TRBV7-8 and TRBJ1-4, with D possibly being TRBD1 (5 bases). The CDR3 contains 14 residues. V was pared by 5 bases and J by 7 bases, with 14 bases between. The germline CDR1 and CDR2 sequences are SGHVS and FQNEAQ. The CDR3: CASSRQGPGEKLFF. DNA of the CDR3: TGTGCCAGCAGCCGCCAGGGACCTGGTGAAAAACTGTTTTTT.

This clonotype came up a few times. In nucleotides, the CDR3 is TGTGCCAGTAGTTTTGGGGGGCATGAGCAGTTCTTC. Translated: CASSFGGHEQFF. The V call is TRBV19, the J call TRBJ2-1, with D perhaps matching TRBD1 or TRBD2 (6 bases each). V lost 5 bases, J lost 8 bases, and 10 bases lay in between. Germline V gene sequence: CDR1 LNHDA, CDR2 SQIVND (reference sequence). The CDR3 extends over 12 amino acids. The full variable domain, with the rest looked up from reference TRBV19 and TRBJ2-1, is DGGITQSPKYLFRKEGQNVTLSCEQNLNHDAMYWYRQDPGQGLRLIYYSQIVNDFQKGDIAEGYSVSREKKESFPLTVTSAQKNPTAFYLCASSFGGHEQFFGPGTRLTVL.

The CDR3 nucleotides are TGCGCCAGCAGCTTCCATCTCGTGAACACTGAAGCTTTCTTT. Protein: CASSFHLVNTEAFF. The chain employs TRBV4-1 and TRBJ1-1, with no clear D. V dropped 5 bases and J dropped 0 bases, with 10 bases sitting between them. In germline, CDR1 is MGHRA, CDR2 YSYEKL. CDR3 length: 14 amino acids.

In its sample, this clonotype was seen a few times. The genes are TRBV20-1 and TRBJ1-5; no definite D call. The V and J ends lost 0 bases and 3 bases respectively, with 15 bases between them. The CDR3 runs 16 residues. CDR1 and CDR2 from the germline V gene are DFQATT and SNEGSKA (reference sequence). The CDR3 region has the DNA TGCAGTGCTAGAGATCTTCCGGGATGGGTCAATCAGCCCCAGCATTTT. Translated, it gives CSARDLPGWVNQPQHF.

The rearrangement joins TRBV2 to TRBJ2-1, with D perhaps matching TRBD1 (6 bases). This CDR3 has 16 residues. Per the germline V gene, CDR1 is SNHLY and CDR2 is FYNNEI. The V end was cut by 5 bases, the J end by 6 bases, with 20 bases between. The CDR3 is CASSFRGPKRSNEQFF. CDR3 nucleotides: TGTGCCAGCAGTTTCAGGGGTCCTAAGCGAAGCAATGAGCAGTTCTTC.

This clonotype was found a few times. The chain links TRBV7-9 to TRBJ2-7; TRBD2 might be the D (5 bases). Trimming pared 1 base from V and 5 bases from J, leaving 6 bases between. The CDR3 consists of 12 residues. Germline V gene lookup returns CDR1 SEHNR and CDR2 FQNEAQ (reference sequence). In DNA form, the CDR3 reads TGTGCCAGCAGCTTAGAACTAGACGAGCAGTACGTC. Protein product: CASSLELDEQYV.

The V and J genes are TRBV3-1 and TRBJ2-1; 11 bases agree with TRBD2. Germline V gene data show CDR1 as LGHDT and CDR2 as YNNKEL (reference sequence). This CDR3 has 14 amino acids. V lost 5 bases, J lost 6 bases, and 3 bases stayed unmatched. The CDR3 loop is CASSNGLAGNEQFF. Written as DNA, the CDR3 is TGTGCCAGCAGCAACGGACTAGCGGGCAATGAGCAGTTCTTC.

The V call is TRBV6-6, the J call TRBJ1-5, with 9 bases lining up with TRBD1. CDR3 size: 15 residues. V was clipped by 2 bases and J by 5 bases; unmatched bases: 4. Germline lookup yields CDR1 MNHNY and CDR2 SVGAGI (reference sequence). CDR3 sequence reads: CASSYIQGADQPQHF. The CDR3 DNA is TGTGCCAGCAGTTACATACAGGGGGCGGATCAGCCCCAGCATTTT.

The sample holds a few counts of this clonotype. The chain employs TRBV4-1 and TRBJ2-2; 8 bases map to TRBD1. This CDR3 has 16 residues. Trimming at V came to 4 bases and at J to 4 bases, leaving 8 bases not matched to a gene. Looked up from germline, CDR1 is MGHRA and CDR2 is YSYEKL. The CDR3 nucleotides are TGCGCCAGCAGCCTCCGACAGGGGAGTGGCACCGGGGAGCTGTTTTTT. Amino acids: CASSLRQGSGTGELFF.